Listed here are 30 T cell receptor beta chains from one sample, sequenced in a study of spatial heterogeneity in lung cancer. The time point denotes: sample taken at primary tumor resection. Researchers sequenced whole RNA taken from tumor, nontumor lung or frozen PBMC without sorting. In TCRdb, the 5' RACE reads were re-called with MiXCR into one record per CDR3 protein. The data show about 44,000 distinct CDR3 sequences, approximately 14% seen once. The sample in question was PBMCs, obtained at surgery. The receptors derive from a male donor with early-stage non-small cell lung cancer.

The V call is TRBV20-1, the J call TRBJ2-1; 10 bases map to TRBD2. The CDR3 contains 14 residues. From germline, CDR1 is DFQATT and CDR2 SNEGSKA (reference sequence). V shed 6 bases, J shed 2 bases, and the junction held 4 bases outside the gene matches. Written as DNA, the CDR3 is TGCAGTGCCCCCGGACTAGCGGCCTACAATGAGCAGTTCTTC. Its translation is CSAPGLAAYNEQFF.

The V gene is TRBV4-3, the J gene TRBJ2-5; TRBD2 aligns across 11 bases. CDR1 is LGHNA and CDR2 is YSLEER in the germline V gene. With 0 bases clipped from V and 4 bases from J, the junction kept 1 base outside the gene matches. CDR3 size: 15 residues. CDR3 DNA sequence: TGCGCCAGCAGCCAAGACGGACTAGCGGGAGAGACCCAGTACTTC. It translates to CASSQDGLAGETQYF.

V usage is TRBV6-2 or TRBV6-3 and J usage is TRBJ1-6, with D uncertain. The V end was cut by 4 bases, the J end by 4 bases, with 8 bases between. Germline values: CDR1 MNHEY, CDR2 SVGEGT. The CDR3 runs to 14 residues. CDR3 sequence: CASSLLSYNSPLHF. CDR3 nucleotides: TGTGCCAGCAGTTTACTGTCATATAATTCACCCCTCCACTTT.

This chain uses TRBV6-2 or TRBV6-3 with TRBJ1-5; D remains ambiguous. From germline, CDR1 is MNHEY and CDR2 SVGEGT. V gave up 2 bases and J gave up 0 bases, with 8 bases separating them. The CDR3 covers 15 residues. The CDR3 protein is CASSYHSNSNQPQHF. CDR3 in DNA: TGTGCCAGCAGTTACCACAGCAATAGCAATCAGCCCCAGCATTTT.

This clonotype appeared a few times. The chain uses TRBV6-1 and TRBJ2-7; the D gene is possibly TRBD2 (5 bases). CDR3 length: 12 amino acids. The germline V gene encodes CDR1 MNHNS and CDR2 SASEGT. The V and J ends lost 2 bases and 6 bases respectively, with 8 bases between them. This chain's CDR3 is CASSENAGEQYF. CDR3 bases: TGTGCCAGCAGTGAAAATGCGGGCGAGCAGTACTTC.

The chain has TRBV7-2 and TRBJ1-6; TRBD1 is a possible D gene (5 bases). Germline assignment: CDR1 SGHTA and CDR2 FQGNSA. The CDR3 runs 14 residues. The ends were cut back, 4 bases at V and 7 bases at J, with 11 bases in the middle. CDR3 bases: TGTGCCAGCAGCTACATGGGGGAAAATTCACCCCTCCACTTT. This sequence encodes CASSYMGENSPLHF.

This clonotype was detected a few times. The genes are TRBV6-6 and TRBJ1-5; no definite D call. The CDR3 length is 15 residues. V was pared by 2 bases and J by 7 bases, with 15 bases between. CDR1 MNHNY and CDR2 SVGAGI come from the germline V gene (reference sequence). CDR3 loop: CASSYPTGSRQPQHF. CDR3 nucleotide sequence: TGTGCCAGCAGTTACCCGACGGGGTCCAGGCAGCCCCAGCATTTT.

The chain recombines TRBV11-2 with TRBJ2-1; D gene unclear. The germline V and J ends were trimmed by 3 bases and 4 bases, with 19 bases remaining between them. Germline assignment: CDR1 SGHAT and CDR2 FQNNGV. This CDR3 is built from 17 residues. The chain's CDR3 is CASSLGFSWISYNEQFF. CDR3 DNA: TGTGCCAGCAGCTTGGGTTTCAGCTGGATCAGTTACAATGAGCAGTTCTTC.

The chain carries TRBV4-1 and TRBJ1-1; the D gene is possibly TRBD1 (6 bases). Germline loops: CDR1 MGHRA, CDR2 YSYEKL. V shed 2 bases and J shed 3 bases, with 19 bases lying between them. The CDR3 consists of 17 residues. The CDR3: CASSQNALEGVDTEAFF. The CDR3 nucleotides are TGCGCCAGCAGCCAAAATGCCTTGGAGGGGGTGGACACTGAAGCTTTCTTT.

In this sample, this clonotype turned up a few times. This chain uses TRBV29-1 with TRBJ1-1; D perhaps matches TRBD1 (6 bases). The CDR3 sequence is 13 residues long. The germline CDR1 and CDR2 sequences are SQVTM and ANQGSEA. Between the trimmed V and J ends, which lost 6 bases and 1 base, there was a span of 12 bases. CDR3 DNA: TGCAGCGTATTTACGGACAGGAACACTGAAGCTTTCTTT. Encoded protein: CSVFTDRNTEAFF.

This clonotype has just a few counts. This chain joins TRBV9 and TRBJ2-1; D uncertain. The germline V gene has CDR1 SGDLS and CDR2 YYNGEE. The CDR3 extends over 14 amino acids. Trimming took 2 bases from V and 4 from J, leaving 10 bases between them. The CDR3 DNA sequence: TGTGCCAGCAGCGTTAAGGCTGAGTACAATGAGCAGTTCTTC. It codes for CASSVKAEYNEQFF. Looking up the rest from reference TRBV9 and TRBJ2-1 gives the full variable domain: DSGVTQTPKHLITATGQRVTLRCSPRSGDLSVYWYQQSLDQGLQFLIQYYNGEERAKGNILERFSAQQFPDLHSELNLSSLELGDSALYFCASSVKAEYNEQFFGPGTRLTVL.

The chain couples TRBV6-5 to TRBJ2-3; D is ambiguous. The CDR3 is made up of 16 amino acids. The V end lost 1 base, the J end lost 5 bases, and 16 bases lay between the germline ends. Germline CDR1 is MNHEY and CDR2 is SVGAGI. This CDR3 reads CASSYLGLADGDTQYF. The CDR3 DNA reads TGTGCCAGCAGTTACTTGGGCCTCGCCGACGGAGATACGCAGTATTTT.

This clonotype was observed a few times. The chain recombines TRBV2 with TRBJ2-5; 7 bases align to TRBD1. Germline assignment: CDR1 SNHLY and CDR2 FYNNEI. V lost 5 bases to trimming and J lost 0 bases; unmatched junction nucleotides: 6. The CDR3 covers 15 residues. CDR3 nucleotide sequence: TGTGCCAGCAGTCGACAGGGACAGTACCAAGAGACCCAGTACTTC. Translation gives CASSRQGQYQETQYF.

The genes are TRBV20-1 and TRBJ1-2; 11 bases align to TRBD1. The CDR3 is made up of 13 amino acids. Germline V gives CDR1 DFQATT, CDR2 SNEGSKA (reference sequence). For the CDR3, the DNA is TGCAGGCCGGGACAGGGGGACGGCTATGGCTACACCTTC. Amino acid sequence: CRPGQGDGYGYTF.

The genes are TRBV27 and TRBJ2-5; D possibly corresponds to TRBD1 (6 bases). V lost 6 bases to trimming and J lost 5 bases, with 19 bases between them. The germline V gene encodes CDR1 MNHEY and CDR2 SMNVEV (reference sequence). The CDR3 covers 15 residues. CDR3 sequence (DNA): TGTGCCAGCAGCCTAGGGTCGGGTAGGGGGGAGACCCAGTACTTC. This encodes CASSLGSGRGETQYF.

Only a few counts were recorded for this clonotype. This chain links TRBV19 with TRBJ1-2, with D perhaps matching TRBD1 (5 bases). Germline lookup yields CDR1 LNHDA and CDR2 SQIVND (reference sequence). Trimming removed 5 bases from V and 7 bases from J, with 17 bases in between. The CDR3 sequence is 14 residues long. DNA of the CDR3: TGTGCCAGTAGTTTCGACAGTTCTTTATCTGGCTACACCTTC. Its translation: CASSFDSSLSGYTF.

This clonotype came up many times. The rearrangement uses TRBV20-1 and TRBJ2-4; D not resolved. The CDR3 spans 15 residues. Germline loops: CDR1 DFQATT, CDR2 SNEGSKA (reference sequence). Trimming removed 6 bases from V and 0 bases from J, with 15 bases in between. CDR3 nucleotide sequence: TGCAGTGCCTTAGAGTTCGTGGGAGCCAAAAACATTCAGTACTTC. It is translated as CSALEFVGAKNIQYF.

V gene TRBV7-9 combines with J gene TRBJ2-5; TRBD1 agrees at 10 bases. The CDR3 consists of 15 residues. V lost 5 bases, J lost 2 bases, and 5 bases stayed unmatched. Germline assignment: CDR1 SEHNR and CDR2 FQNEAQ (reference sequence). CDR3 in DNA: TGTGCCAGCAGCCCTCCGGACAGGGGGCAAGAGACCCAGTACTTC. Translation: CASSPPDRGQETQYF.

This clonotype has a single count. This chain uses TRBV2 with TRBJ1-2; the match to TRBD1 covers 8 bases. Germline CDR1 is SNHLY and CDR2 is FYNNEI. There are 14 residues in the CDR3. V gave up 6 bases and J gave up 4 bases; unmatched junction bases: 7. CDR3 DNA: TGTGCCAGCAGCGCGGACAGGGCATCCTATGGCTACACCTTC. It specifies CASSADRASYGYTF.

The chain carries TRBV11-2 and TRBJ2-1, with D possibly being TRBD2 (6 bases). Trimming left V 5 bases short and J 1 base short, with 12 bases between. The CDR3 contains 15 residues. Per the germline V gene, CDR1 is SGHAT and CDR2 is FQNNGV. The chain's CDR3 is CASSKDRGSYNEQFF. DNA for the CDR3: TGTGCCAGCAGCAAGGACCGGGGGTCCTACAATGAGCAGTTCTTC.

This clonotype occurred many times. V is TRBV4-3 and J is TRBJ2-5; D call uncertain. V dropped 0 bases and J dropped 5 bases, with 7 bases sitting between them. The CDR3 totals 13 residues. Germline loops: CDR1 LGHNA, CDR2 YSLEER. The CDR3 protein is CASSQESLETQYF. CDR3 bases: TGCGCCAGCAGCCAAGAGTCCTTGGAGACCCAGTACTTC.

A few counts support this clonotype. The chain uses TRBV18 and TRBJ2-5; D gene ambiguous. The CDR3 length is 14 residues. Trimming took 4 bases from V and 2 from J, leaving 11 bases between them. Germline CDR1 KGHSH, CDR2 LQKENI. In nucleotides, the CDR3 is TGTGCCAGCTCACGGTACAGTATACAAGAGACCCAGTACTTC. Translation gives CASSRYSIQETQYF.

This clonotype has ten or more counts. The V call is TRBV10-2, the J call TRBJ2-1, with D perhaps matching TRBD2 (5 bases). Trimming took off 0 bases at V and 10 bases at J, with 10 bases between the two ends. The germline V gene has CDR1 WSHSY and CDR2 SAAADI. The CDR3 runs to 13 residues. The CDR3 region has the DNA TGCGCCAGCAGTGAGTCGAGACTAACGGAGCAGTTCTTC. Its translation is CASSESRLTEQFF.

In its sample, this clonotype was seen many times. CDR3 sequence (DNA): TGTGCCAGCAGTGATAATGGGTGGGACGGGGAGCTGTTTTTT. It encodes CASSDNGWDGELFF. The chain combines TRBV2 with TRBJ2-2; no clear D. V was trimmed by 3 bases and J by 7 bases, leaving 12 bases between them. The CDR3 totals 14 residues. Per the germline V gene, CDR1 is SNHLY and CDR2 is FYNNEI. Complete variable domain (other parts from reference TRBV2 and TRBJ2-2): EPEVTQTPSHQVTQMGQEVILRCVPISNHLYFYWYRQILGQKVEFLVSFYNNEISEKSEIFDDQFSVERPDGSNFTLKIRSTKLEDSAMYFCASSDNGWDGELFFGEGSRLTVL.

The chain couples TRBV2 to TRBJ2-7; no definite D call. CDR1 and CDR2 from the germline V gene are SNHLY and FYNNEI. This CDR3 comprises 11 residues. V shed 6 bases and J shed 3 bases, with 6 bases lying between them. CDR3 DNA sequence: TGTGCCAGCAGCGACGGCTACGAGCAGTACTTC. Amino acid sequence: CASSDGYEQYF.

This clonotype came up a few times. The DNA for the CDR3 is TGCAGTGCTGAGACAGGGATTAGCACAGATACGCAGTATTTT. Its translation: CSAETGISTDTQYF. The chain links TRBV20-1 to TRBJ2-3; TRBD1 aligns across 7 bases. J was trimmed by 0 bases and V by 5 bases; bases with no gene match: 5. The germline V gene encodes CDR1 DFQATT and CDR2 SNEGSKA (reference sequence). There are 14 residues in the CDR3.

The chain joins TRBV5-1 to TRBJ2-3; 11 bases are shared with TRBD2. The germline CDR1 and CDR2 sequences are SGHRS and YFSETQ. The CDR3 totals 18 residues. With 4 bases clipped from V and 1 base from J, the junction kept 11 bases outside the gene matches. The CDR3 sequence is CASSRIAGGSERTDTQYF. In DNA, the CDR3 is TGCGCCAGCAGCCGAATAGCGGGAGGGTCAGAGCGCACAGATACGCAGTATTTT.

In this sample, this clonotype turned up many times. This chain connects TRBV9 to TRBJ2-5, with 12 bases aligning to TRBD2. The junction had 10 bases not matched to a gene; V was cut back by 4 bases and J by 3 bases. The CDR3 totals 17 residues. CDR1 is SGDLS, CDR2 YYNGEE, per germline. The CDR3 protein is CASSPGATSGSEETQYF. The CDR3 DNA is TGTGCCAGCAGCCCCGGGGCGACTAGCGGGAGTGAAGAGACCCAGTACTTC.

The genes are TRBV14 and TRBJ1-1; D is ambiguous. V gave up 0 bases and J gave up 6 bases, with 8 bases separating them. Germline V gene lookup returns CDR1 SGHDN and CDR2 FVKESK. The CDR3 sequence is 13 residues long. CDR3 bases: TGTGCCAGCAGCCAAGAATGGGATTCTGAAGCTTTCTTT. Its protein is CASSQEWDSEAFF.

In this sample, this clonotype turned up a few times. The genes are TRBV5-1 and TRBJ2-2, with 11 bases matching TRBD2. Looked up from germline, CDR1 is SGHRS and CDR2 is YFSETQ. The CDR3 extends over 14 amino acids. The V gene end was trimmed by 4 bases and the J gene end by 7 bases; junction bases not matched to a gene: 3. The DNA for the CDR3 is TGCGCCAGCAGCCTGGGACTAGCGGTCGGGGAGCTGTTTTTT. Translation gives CASSLGLAVGELFF.